This T cell receptor beta chain was recovered during a study of human T cells and chemical hapten exposure. The time point is: patch test 2, 6 weeks after DPC sensitization. Regarding treatment: therapeutic diphenylcyclopropenone sensitization with weekly scalp DPC. Before extraction, the whole blood was not fractionated, and total RNA was taken from it. TCRdb analysed the RACE reads with MiXCR anew, one entry per CDR3 protein. The profile shows tens of thousands of distinct CDR3 sequences, approximately 9.7% of them singletons. The CDR3 loop spans 15 amino acids. V lost 2 bases and J lost 5; bases outside the gene matches: 7. Per the germline V gene, CDR1 is KGHSH and CDR2 is LQKENI. This clonotype was recorded at least ten times.

This chain links TRBV18 with TRBJ2-7; 9 positions match TRBD1. The clonotype comes from a woman in her 30s with alopecia areata. Some clones in this sample may be carry-over from other donors' samples. Here the sequenced sample was whole blood, taken in connection with sensitization to the hapten diphenylcyclopropenone (DPC). The CDR3 bases are TGTGCCAGCTCACCATCGACAGGGGGTTTACACGAGCAGTACTTC. It specifies CASSPSTGGLHEQYF.